The entry that follows covers one T cell receptor (beta chain) sequence. Antigen unknown. This entry comes from a study of T cells in localized non-small cell lung cancer. Overall study findings and caveats: Uninvolved neighboring lung showed the greatest T cell clonality, exceeding tumor.

Here immunoSEQ multiplex PCR was the method, and the copy in TCRdb shows in-frame clones only, minus some. This repertoire shows 55,000 to 75,000 clones, approximately 91% found once; its top ten account for about 20%. The TCR was taken from a man aged 40-75 years with stage I lung adenocarcinoma. This sample comprised peripheral blood, obtained before any cancer treatment.

The CDR3 loop reads CSVRTSATDTQYF. The DNA of the CDR3 is TGCAGCGTTAGGACTAGCGCCACAGATACGCAGTATTTT. The genes are TRBV29-1 and TRBJ2-3; 9 positions agree with TRBD2. This CDR3 contains 13 residues. CDR1 is SQVTM and CDR2 is ANQGSEA in the germline V gene. With 5 bases clipped from V and 2 bases from J, the junction kept 2 bases outside the gene matches.